This T cell receptor (beta chain) was documented in a study of graft-versus-host responses after intestinal transplantation listed by TCRdb under 2021. Looking at the study overall: The transplants that recipients received were multivisceral, liver-intestinal, or isolated intestinal. All recipients received anti-thymocyte globulin induction followed by maintenance tacrolimus and steroids for approximately 3 years. Bulk TCR-beta CDR3 sequencing was used to track graft-versus-host and host-versus-graft alloreactive T cell clones in the graft, circulation and bone marrow after intestinal transplantation. To identify alloreactive clones, pre-transplant mixed lymphocyte reaction products were sequenced and then compared with unstimulated pre-transplant donor and recipient T cells. The cohort enrolled 20 to 30 intestinal transplant recipients, one of whom was a retransplant, and a few patients without pretransplant specimens were excluded. Donor T cell macrochimerism was defined as a peak of at least 4% donor T cells among recipient peripheral blood mononuclear cells. Rather than going through the commercial service, samples from a few later patients were sequenced in-house on an Illumina MiSeq and processed with MiXCR. The investigation overall reported the following: GvH clones turned up in recipient bone marrow, with some appearing earlier in ileal mucosa or blood, a pattern consistent with an intestinal mucosal origin. The conclusions were limited by the relatively low number and heterogeneity of the intestinal transplant patients. Patients with donor T cell macrochimerism had high GvH to HvG T cell clonal ratios in their allografts. Early after transplant, peak levels of circulating GvH clones were found to be associated with declines in HvG clones.

V trim: 4 bases; J trim: 3 bases; unmatched bases: 12. Including cysteine and phenylalanine, the CDR3 has 16 amino acids. Only CDR3 DNA is held: 48 bases, read in frame from base 1. The CDR1 and CDR2 encoded by the germline V gene are SGHRS and YFSETQ. To isolate intraepithelial and lamina propria lymphocytes from graft specimens, dithiothreitol, EDTA incubations and collagenase D digestion were used. Bulk TCR-beta sequencing was performed on serial intestinal graft biopsy specimens collected as late as 600 days after transplant. This clone was observed a single time. Its antigen remains undetermined. It has no much larger one-base neighbor in the sample; base qualities were not kept. Receptor amplification or capture employed the immunoSEQ multiplex PCR assay. High-throughput TCR-beta CDR3 sequencing of genomic DNA from most patients was performed by Adaptive Biotechnologies. The original methods were these. Adaptive's ImmunoSEQ software was the source of the TCR sequencing data for 15 to 20 patients, while three other patients were processed with MiXCR and VDJtools. CDR3 nucleotide sequences shared between donor and recipient were removed because the origin of such sequences could not be assigned. To count as alloreactive, a clone needed at least 2-fold expansion over unstimulated cells and a minimum CFSE-low frequency of 0.002% (template counts) or 0.001% (read counts). Clones detected in sequenced pre-transplant spleen, lymph node, or MLR CFSE-low populations of the donor or recipient were defined as mappable. The cumulative frequency of alloreactive clones was calculated as a percentage of all sequences, weighted by copy number. TCRdb took this table from immuneACCESS and kept in-frame rearrangements with V and J called. Such tables lack part of the clones; where checked against another copy, unresolved V genes explain under half of the gap, and the rest is unexplained. D and trimming were read from the DNA, whereas the V and J calls and clone size are those reported in that table. Across this sample there are approximately 15,000 clones, with roughly 68% seen only once. The ten largest clones represent around 25% of the sample.

The rearrangement joined TRBV5-1 to TRBJ2-5, with TRBD2 identical over 7 junction bases. The sequence derives from a human patient who received an intestinal transplant, so some T cells may come from the graft donor. Sequences were derived from ileum tissue, sampled just over 700 days after intestinal transplantation. The CDR3 has the sequence CASSPSPTGGEETQYF. The bases are TGCGCCAGCAGCCCGTCCCCCACGGGAGGTGAAGAGACCCAGTACTTC.